The 27 T cell receptor beta chains below all came from one sample that was sequenced in a study of shared clonotypes between healthy human individuals. Selected positively for CCR7 and CD45RO-negative, naive CD8 cells excluded terminally differentiated effector memory CD45RA+ cells. Profiling relied on immunoSEQ multiplex PCR, and the TCRdb table lists in-frame clones only, not all of them. The repertoire has 1.5 million to 2.5 million clones, about 95% of them found once; the top ten carry around 1.2%. Sample: naive CD8+ T cells sorted from blood. The origin of the receptors is a man aged 18 to 30 in good health.

The chain combines TRBV27 with TRBJ1-6; D remains ambiguous. V lost 3 bases, J lost 0 bases, and 12 bases lay in between. The CDR3 has 17 residues. The germline V gene has CDR1 MNHEY and CDR2 SMNVEV (reference sequence). The CDR3, as DNA: TGTGCCAGCAGTTTCCTGGGCCCGAGCTCCTATAATTCACCCCTCCACTTT. Protein sequence: CASSFLGPSSYNSPLHF.

On this clone: Other nucleotide sequences from this sample produce the same CDR3. The CDR3 reads CASSPQGSEQYF. In DNA form, the CDR3 reads TGTGCCAGCAGCCCTCAGGGGTCCGAGCAGTACTTC. The rearrangement joins TRBV7-9 to TRBJ2-7, with a weak D call TRBD1 (6 bases). The CDR3 loop spans 12 amino acids. CDR1 SEHNR and CDR2 FQNEAQ come from the germline V gene (reference sequence). The V end was cut by 5 bases, the J end by 6 bases, with 11 bases between. Combining the CDR3 with reference TRBV7-9 and TRBJ2-7 gives the whole variable domain DTGVSQNPRHKITKRGQNVTFRCDPISEHNRLYWYRQTLGQGPEFLTYFQNEAQLEKSRLLSDRFSAERPKGSFSTLEIQRTEQGDSAMYLCASSPQGSEQYFGPGTRLTVT.

V gene TRBV13 combines with J gene TRBJ1-5, with D maybe TRBD1 (5 bases). The CDR3 extends over 13 amino acids. In germline, CDR1 is PRHDT, CDR2 FYEKMQ (reference sequence). Trimming removed 2 bases at V and 5 bases at J, with 7 bases between. The CDR3 reads CASSLRGDQPQHF. CDR3 nucleotide sequence: TGTGCCAGCAGCTTACGGGGGGATCAGCCCCAGCATTTT.

This chain joins TRBV27 and TRBJ2-1, with a weak D call TRBD2 (5 bases). CDR1 MNHEY and CDR2 SMNVEV come from the germline V gene (reference sequence). V was shortened by 6 bases and J by 1 base, with 13 bases between the two germline ends. CDR3 length: 15 residues. The CDR3: CASRTIRGSYNEQFF. The CDR3 DNA is TGTGCCAGCAGAACGATTCGGGGATCCTACAATGAGCAGTTCTTC.

With respect to this clone: Other DNA sequences from this sample encode an identical CDR3 as well. This chain connects TRBV2 to TRBJ1-5; D remains unclear. Germline CDR1 SNHLY, CDR2 FYNNEI. The CDR3 is 15 residues long. V lost 1 base to trimming and J lost 2 bases, with 9 bases between them. The CDR3 reads CASSEGGLGNQPQHF. The DNA of the CDR3 is TGTGCCAGCAGTGAAGGAGGGTTGGGCAATCAGCCCCAGCATTTT.

In nucleotides, the CDR3 is TGTGCCGCGGGGAATAAGTACGAGCAGTACTTC. This codes for CAAGNKYEQYF. The gene calls are TRBV2 and TRBJ2-7; a weak D match, TRBD2 (6 bases). Deletions cut 11 bases from V and 4 bases from J, with 12 bases between. Per the germline V gene, CDR1 is SNHLY and CDR2 is FYNNEI. CDR3 length: 11 residues.

This chain connects TRBV19 to TRBJ1-4; D is possibly TRBD1 (5 bases). The CDR3 is 12 amino acids. Looked up from germline, CDR1 is LNHDA and CDR2 is SQIVND (reference sequence). The V and J ends lost 8 bases and 7 bases respectively, with 11 bases between them. CDR3: CASWGPGEKLFF. CDR3 coding DNA: TGTGCCAGTTGGGGCCCGGGTGAAAAACTGTTTTTT.

The chain combines TRBV4-2 with TRBJ2-5; TRBD1 or TRBD2 may be the D gene (5 bases each). V was clipped by 4 bases and J by 10 bases, with 13 bases between them. Germline loops: CDR1 LGHNA, CDR2 YNFKEQ. This CDR3 has 12 residues. The chain's CDR3 is CASSPSLGVQYF. CDR3 coding DNA: TGTGCCAGCAGCCCCAGCCTGGGGGTCCAGTACTTC.

Comments on this clone: Distinct nucleotide sequences in the sample also encode this CDR3. The rearrangement joins TRBV4-1 to TRBJ2-5; D not resolved. CDR3 length: 13 residues. The germline CDR1 and CDR2 sequences are MGHRA and YSYEKL. The V and J ends lost 0 bases and 5 bases respectively, with 7 bases between them. CDR3 bases: TGCGCCAGCAGCCAAGATCTTGAGGAGACCCAGTACTTC. This encodes CASSQDLEETQYF.

The chain joins TRBV4-1 to TRBJ2-5; no clear D. This CDR3 has 15 residues. Germline loops: CDR1 MGHRA, CDR2 YSYEKL. The V end lost 0 bases, the J end lost 5 bases, and 13 bases lay between the germline ends. CDR3 DNA: TGCGCCAGCAGCCAAGAGGGAACTCTAGGGGAGACCCAGTACTTC. It yields the protein CASSQEGTLGETQYF.

The chain links TRBV7-9 to TRBJ2-7, with 8 bases identical to TRBD2. Germline V gene lookup returns CDR1 SEHNR and CDR2 FQNEAQ (reference sequence). After removal of 4 bases from V and 3 bases from J, the junction contained 2 bases not matched to a gene. CDR3 length: 13 residues. The CDR3 DNA reads TGTGCCAGCAGCTCCACTAGCGGCTACGAGCAGTACTTC. Protein sequence: CASSSTSGYEQYF.

This clone was seen only once. This chain connects TRBV7-9 to TRBJ2-3; no clear D. Germline V lookup: CDR1 SEHNR, CDR2 FQNEAQ (reference sequence). The CDR3 spans 13 residues. Trimming took 1 base from V and 8 from J, leaving 10 bases between them. The DNA of the CDR3 is TGTGCCAGCAGCTTAGGGCCGAACCCTACGCAGTATTTT. The encoded protein is CASSLGPNPTQYF.

The V gene is TRBV19, the J gene TRBJ1-2; D might be TRBD1 (6 bases). Trimming shortened V by 5 bases and J by 3 bases, and 16 bases separated the two germline ends. Per germline, CDR1 LNHDA and CDR2 SQIVND (reference sequence). The CDR3 consists of 15 residues. In DNA form, the CDR3 reads TGTGCCAGTAGTCCCAATCAGGGGAGTCACTATGGCTACACCTTC. Encoded protein: CASSPNQGSHYGYTF.

This rearrangement joins TRBV27 to TRBJ2-2, with TRBD2 identical over 10 bases. Germline CDR1 MNHEY, CDR2 SMNVEV (reference sequence). The V segment lost 7 bases and the J segment 6 bases; nucleotides outside the gene matches: 11. The CDR3 sequence is 16 residues long. As DNA, the CDR3 is TGTGCCAGCACTAAAGGGTCTAGCGGGAGATCCGGGGAGCTGTTTTTT. Amino acid sequence: CASTKGSSGRSGELFF.

A note on this clone: The same CDR3 can be traced to other DNA sequences in this sample. The chain couples TRBV5-1 to TRBJ2-7; weak D call: TRBD2 (5 bases). V lost 4 bases to trimming and J lost 3 bases, with 8 bases between them. CDR1 is SGHRS and CDR2 is YFSETQ in the germline V gene. The CDR3 extends over 12 amino acids. The CDR3 sequence is CASSPAGYEQYF. In nucleotides, the CDR3 is TGCGCCAGCAGCCCGGCGGGCTACGAGCAGTACTTC.

The chain couples TRBV6-1 to TRBJ2-1; D is unresolved. Trimming left V 1 base short and J 1 base short, with 17 bases between. The germline gives CDR1 MNHNS, CDR2 SASEGT. The CDR3 has 18 residues. In DNA, the CDR3 is TGTGCCAGCAGTGAAGAATTCACCCTGAATCCTTCCTACAATGAGCAGTTCTTC. This gives the protein CASSEEFTLNPSYNEQFF.

The genes are TRBV4-1 and TRBJ1-2; D unresolved. Germline V gene lookup returns CDR1 MGHRA and CDR2 YSYEKL. This CDR3 spans 17 amino acids. Trimming removed 5 bases at V and 8 bases at J, with 27 bases between. Here the CDR3 reads CASSSSGWEFNAWGYTF. Written as DNA, the CDR3 is TGCGCCAGCAGCTCCTCTGGCTGGGAATTCAACGCCTGGGGCTACACCTTC.

CDR3 sequence (DNA): TGCGCCAGCAGCCCCAGCGGGGGAAGGTACAATGAGCAGTTCTTC. This translates into CASSPSGGRYNEQFF. V is TRBV5-1 and J is TRBJ2-1, with 8 bases lining up with TRBD2. V trimming: 4 bases; J trimming: 4 bases; junction bases outside the gene matches: 7. This CDR3 is built from 15 residues. Germline V gene lookup returns CDR1 SGHRS and CDR2 YFSETQ. The entire variable domain, with the rest obtained from reference TRBV5-1 and TRBJ2-1, is as follows: KAGVTQTPRYLIKTRGQQVTLSCSPISGHRSVSWYQQTPGQGLQFLFEYFSETQRNKGNFPGRFSGRQFSNSRSEMNVSTLELGDSALYLCASSPSGGRYNEQFFGPGTRLTVL.

In its sample, this clone was seen once. Other DNA sequences in the same sample also yield this CDR3. V gene TRBV9 combines with J gene TRBJ2-3; TRBD2 matches at 7 bases. The V gene's germline CDR1 is SGDLS and CDR2 YYNGEE. The V segment lost 0 bases and the J segment 2 bases; nucleotides outside the gene matches: 3. The CDR3 extends over 15 amino acids. The CDR3 region is CASSVGAGTTDTQYF. For the CDR3, the DNA is TGTGCCAGCAGCGTAGGAGCGGGAACCACAGATACGCAGTATTTT.

DNA of the CDR3: TGTGCCAGCAGCTTTAGTGACAGGGGATACGAGCAGTACTTC. Translation gives CASSFSDRGYEQYF. The chain uses TRBV7-6 and TRBJ2-7; 8 nucleotides line up with TRBD1. V shed 3 bases, J shed 4 bases, and the junction held 5 bases outside the gene matches. The germline gives CDR1 SGHVS, CDR2 FNYEAQ. CDR3 length: 14 residues.

The chain couples TRBV2 to TRBJ2-1, with 14 nucleotides matching TRBD2. V gave up 5 bases and J gave up 8 bases; unmatched junction bases: 5. Looked up from germline, CDR1 is SNHLY and CDR2 is FYNNEI. There are 15 residues in the CDR3. The CDR3 DNA sequence: TGTGCCAGCAGTTCGGGACTAGCGGGAGTCGATGAGCAGTTCTTC. Translation gives CASSSGLAGVDEQFF.

The gene calls are TRBV11-2 and TRBJ1-3; 8 nucleotides agree with TRBD1. Trimming took 3 bases from V and 0 from J; bases not matched to a gene: 1. The germline CDR1 and CDR2 sequences are SGHAT and FQNNGV. The CDR3 has 15 residues. CDR3 residues: CASSLGQVSGNTIYF. CDR3 DNA: TGTGCCAGCAGCTTGGGACAGGTCTCTGGAAACACCATATATTTT.

This clone was seen a single time. The rearrangement joins TRBV7-9 to TRBJ2-7; D perhaps matches TRBD1 (5 bases). Trimming shortened V by 0 bases and J by 4 bases, and 16 bases separated the two germline ends. The CDR3 is 16 residues long. Germline loops: CDR1 SEHNR, CDR2 FQNEAQ (reference sequence). This chain's CDR3 is CASSLAGSGQSYEQYF. CDR3 in DNA: TGTGCCAGCAGCTTAGCAGGGTCCGGACAATCTTACGAGCAGTACTTC.

Concerning this clone: A read error may produce the germline difference seen at one junction end. J is TRBJ2-1 and V is TRBV7-7; 9 bases match TRBD2. This CDR3 spans 16 amino acids. The germline CDR1 and CDR2 sequences are SSHAT and FNYEAQ (reference sequence). The CDR3, as DNA: TGTGCTAGCAGCTTAGTAGAAGCTAGCGGGACCAATGAGCAGTTCTTC. Its protein product is CASSLVEASGTNEQFF.

In this sample, this clone turned up a few times. The chain recombines TRBV19 with TRBJ1-1; D might be TRBD1 (5 bases). Germline loops: CDR1 LNHDA, CDR2 SQIVND (reference sequence). The CDR3 sequence is 15 residues long. Trimming removed 7 bases from V and 0 bases from J, with 15 bases in between. The CDR3 reads CASTPGPLLNTEAFF. In DNA form, the CDR3 reads TGTGCCAGTACCCCGGGACCTTTATTGAACACTGAAGCTTTCTTT.

The chain couples TRBV7-8 to TRBJ2-5; TRBD2 aligns across 16 bases. This CDR3 has 18 residues. Trimming took 4 bases from V and 2 from J; bases not matched to a gene: 7. The germline V gene encodes CDR1 SGHVS and CDR2 FQNEAQ. The CDR3 DNA sequence: TGTGCCAGCAGCTGGGGACTAGCGGGGGGGAACGTACAAGAGACCCAGTACTTC. It yields the protein CASSWGLAGGNVQETQYF.

The CDR3 sequence: CASSVTGTPNTEAFF. CDR3 coding DNA: TGTGCCAGCAGCGTAACCGGGACACCCAACACTGAAGCTTTCTTT. The chain carries TRBV9 and TRBJ1-1; D may be TRBD1 (6 bases). The CDR3 length is 15 residues. Germline V gene data show CDR1 as SGDLS and CDR2 as YYNGEE. With 1 base removed from V and 2 bases from J, the gap between germline ends came to 12 bases.